What follows are 3 T cell receptor beta chains derived from one specimen sequenced in a study of cytomegalovirus exposure and HLA in healthy donors. The PCR ran on 60 Vbeta and 13 Jbeta primers. TCRdb's table, derived via immunoSEQ multiplex PCR, lists solely in-frame clones and lacks some. The sample includes some 100,000 clones, about three quarters of them seen just once. The sequencing input was PBMCs. The receptors were gathered from a male donor in good health and CMV-seropositive.

The chain joins TRBV2 to TRBJ2-7; a weak D match, TRBD1 (6 bases). Germline CDR1 is SNHLY and CDR2 is FYNNEI. The CDR3 length is 12 residues. The V and J ends lost 6 bases and 7 bases respectively, with 13 bases between them. The CDR3 reads CASSLGTYEQYF. The CDR3 DNA reads TGTGCCAGCAGCCTAGGGACATATGAGCAGTACTTC.

The chain carries TRBV7-8 and TRBJ2-5; 7 nucleotides align to TRBD2. V shed 3 bases and J 2 bases; nucleotides not matched to a gene: 6. This CDR3 region has 15 residues. In germline, CDR1 is SGHVS, CDR2 FQNEAQ. The CDR3 DNA reads as TGTGCCAGCAGCTTCCAGCGGGGCTTACAAGAGACCCAGTACTTC. It encodes CASSFQRGLQETQYF.

Comment on this clone: This CDR3 is also generated by other DNA sequences in the sample. The chain joins TRBV19 to TRBJ2-1; 9 bases fit TRBD2. CDR1 and CDR2 (germline): LNHDA, SQIVND (reference sequence). This CDR3 contains 15 residues. V was clipped by 4 bases and J by 3 bases; unmatched bases: 4. The CDR3 nucleotides are TGTGCCAGTAGTACGACTAGCGGAGACTACAATGAGCAGTTCTTC. This sequence encodes CASSTTSGDYNEQFF.